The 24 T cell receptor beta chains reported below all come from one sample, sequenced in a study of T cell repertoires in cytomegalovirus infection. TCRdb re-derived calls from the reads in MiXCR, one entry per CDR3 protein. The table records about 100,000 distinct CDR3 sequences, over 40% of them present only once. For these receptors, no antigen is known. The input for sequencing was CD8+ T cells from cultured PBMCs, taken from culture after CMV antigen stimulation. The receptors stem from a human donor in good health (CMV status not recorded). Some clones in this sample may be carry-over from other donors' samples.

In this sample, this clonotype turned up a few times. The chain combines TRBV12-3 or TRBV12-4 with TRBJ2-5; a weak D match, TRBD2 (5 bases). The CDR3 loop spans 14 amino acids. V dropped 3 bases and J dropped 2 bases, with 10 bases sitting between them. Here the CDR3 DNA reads TGTGCCAGCAGTTTTACCCGGGGACAAGAGACCCAGTACTTC. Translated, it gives CASSFTRGQETQYF.

DNA for the CDR3: TGTGCCAGCAGCTTAAGTACTAGCGGGATGCAGTATTTT. Its translation is CASSLSTSGMQYF. The rearrangement uses TRBV7-6 and TRBJ2-3, with TRBD2 identical over 10 bases. Germline CDR1 SGHVS, CDR2 FNYEAQ. The CDR3 sequence is 13 residues long. Trimming at V came to 2 bases and at J to 11 bases, leaving 4 bases not matched to a gene.

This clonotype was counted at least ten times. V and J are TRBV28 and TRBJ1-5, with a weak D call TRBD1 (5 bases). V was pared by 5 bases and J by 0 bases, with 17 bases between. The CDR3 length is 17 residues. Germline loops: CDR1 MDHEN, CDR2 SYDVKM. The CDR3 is CASSPLDSSYSNQPQHF. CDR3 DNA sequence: TGTGCCAGCAGTCCCCTTGACAGTTCTTATAGCAATCAGCCCCAGCATTTT.

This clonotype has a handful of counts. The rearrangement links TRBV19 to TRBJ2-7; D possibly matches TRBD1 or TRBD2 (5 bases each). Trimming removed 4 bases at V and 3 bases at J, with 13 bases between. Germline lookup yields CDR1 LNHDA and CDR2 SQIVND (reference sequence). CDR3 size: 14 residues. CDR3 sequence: CASSTGTAGYEQYF. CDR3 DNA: TGTGCCAGTAGTACAGGGACGGCGGGCTACGAGCAGTACTTC.

CDR3 amino acids: CASTTGTVYEQYF. The CDR3 DNA is TGTGCCAGCACCACCGGGACAGTTTACGAGCAGTACTTC. This chain joins TRBV2 and TRBJ2-7; 7 bases map to TRBD1. This CDR3 region has 13 residues. V dropped 7 bases and J dropped 4; count of bases not matched to a gene: 7. Germline values: CDR1 SNHLY, CDR2 FYNNEI.

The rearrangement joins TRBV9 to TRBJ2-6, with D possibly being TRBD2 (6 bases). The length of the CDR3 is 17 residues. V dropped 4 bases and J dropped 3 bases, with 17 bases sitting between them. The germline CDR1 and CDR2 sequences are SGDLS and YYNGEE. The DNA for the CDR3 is TGTGCCAGCAGCTCTGGGGGGTCGGTCTTTGGGGCCAACGTCCTGACTTTC. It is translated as CASSSGGSVFGANVLTF.

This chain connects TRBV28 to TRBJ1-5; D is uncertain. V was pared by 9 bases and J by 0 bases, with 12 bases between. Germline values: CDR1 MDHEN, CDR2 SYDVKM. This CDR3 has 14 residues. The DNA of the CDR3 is TGTGCCAGTCTGGAACCCTATAGCAATCAGCCCCAGCATTTT. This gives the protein CASLEPYSNQPQHF.

The chain's CDR3 is CASSSGPRGSPLHF. In nucleotides, the CDR3 is TGTGCCAGCAGTTCCGGGCCCCGGGGTTCACCCCTCCACTTT. The V and J genes are TRBV27 and TRBJ1-6; D is uncertain. This CDR3 is built from 14 residues. V dropped 4 bases and J dropped 9 bases, with 13 bases sitting between them. CDR1 is MNHEY, CDR2 SMNVEV, per germline (reference sequence).

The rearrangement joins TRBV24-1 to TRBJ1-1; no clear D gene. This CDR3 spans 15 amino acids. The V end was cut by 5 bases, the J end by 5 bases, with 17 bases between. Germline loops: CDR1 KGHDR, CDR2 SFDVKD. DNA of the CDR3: TGTGCCACCAGTGCGTCCGACGGGAGGAAAACTGAAGCTTTCTTT. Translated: CATSASDGRKTEAFF.

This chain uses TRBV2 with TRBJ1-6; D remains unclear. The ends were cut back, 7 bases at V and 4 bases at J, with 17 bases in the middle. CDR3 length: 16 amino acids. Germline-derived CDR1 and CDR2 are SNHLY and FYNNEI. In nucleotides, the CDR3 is TGTGCCAGCACCCAGGAGTCGGCAGCGTATAATTCACCCCTCCACTTT. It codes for CASTQESAAYNSPLHF.

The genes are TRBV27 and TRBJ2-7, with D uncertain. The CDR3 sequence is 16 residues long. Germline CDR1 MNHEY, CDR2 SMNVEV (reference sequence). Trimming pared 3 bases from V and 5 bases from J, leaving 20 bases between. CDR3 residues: CASSFTRLRHLHEQYF. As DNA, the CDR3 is TGTGCCAGCAGTTTTACCCGTCTGCGACACCTCCACGAGCAGTACTTC.

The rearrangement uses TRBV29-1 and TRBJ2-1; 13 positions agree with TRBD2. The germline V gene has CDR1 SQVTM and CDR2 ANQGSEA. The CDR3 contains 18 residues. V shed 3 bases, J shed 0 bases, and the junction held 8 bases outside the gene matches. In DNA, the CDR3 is TGCAGCGTTGAGGGACTAGCGGGGTTTAGCAGCTCCTACAATGAGCAGTTCTTC. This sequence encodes CSVEGLAGFSSSYNEQFF.

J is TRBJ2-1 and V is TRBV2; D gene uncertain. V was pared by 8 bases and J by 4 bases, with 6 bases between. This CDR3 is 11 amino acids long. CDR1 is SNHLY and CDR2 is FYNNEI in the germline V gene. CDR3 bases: TGTGCCAGCCGTAATTACAATGAGCAGTTCTTC. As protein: CASRNYNEQFF. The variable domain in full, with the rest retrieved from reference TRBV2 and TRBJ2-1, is EPEVTQTPSHQVTQMGQEVILRCVPISNHLYFYWYRQILGQKVEFLVSFYNNEISEKSEIFDDQFSVERPDGSNFTLKIRSTKLEDSAMYFCASRNYNEQFFGPGTRLTVL.

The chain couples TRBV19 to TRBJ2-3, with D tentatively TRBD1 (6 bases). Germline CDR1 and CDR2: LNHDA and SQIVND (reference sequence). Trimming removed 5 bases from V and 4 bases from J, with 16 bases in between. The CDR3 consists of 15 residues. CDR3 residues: CASSLTRGAADTQYF. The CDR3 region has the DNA TGTGCCAGTAGTCTGACCAGGGGCGCGGCAGATACGCAGTATTTT.

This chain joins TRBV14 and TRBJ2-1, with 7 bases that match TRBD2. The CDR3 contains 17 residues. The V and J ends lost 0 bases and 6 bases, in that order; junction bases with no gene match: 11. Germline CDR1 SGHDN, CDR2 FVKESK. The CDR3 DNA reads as TGTGCCAGCAGCCAAGATATGGGCCAGCGGGGAACCAATGAGCAGTTCTTC. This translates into CASSQDMGQRGTNEQFF.

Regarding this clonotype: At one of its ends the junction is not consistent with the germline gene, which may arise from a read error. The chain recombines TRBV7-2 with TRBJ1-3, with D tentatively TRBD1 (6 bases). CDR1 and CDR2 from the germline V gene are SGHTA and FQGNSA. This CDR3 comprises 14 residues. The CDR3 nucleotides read TGTGCCAGCAGCGATGGACAGACTGGAAACACCGTATATTTT. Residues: CASSDGQTGNTVYF. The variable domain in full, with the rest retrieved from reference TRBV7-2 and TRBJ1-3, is GAGVSQSPSNKVTEKGKDVELRCDPISGHTALYWYRQSLGQGLEFLIYFQGNSAPDKSGLPSDRFSAERTGGSVSTLTIQRTQQEDSAVYLCASSDGQTGNTVYFGEGSWLTVV.

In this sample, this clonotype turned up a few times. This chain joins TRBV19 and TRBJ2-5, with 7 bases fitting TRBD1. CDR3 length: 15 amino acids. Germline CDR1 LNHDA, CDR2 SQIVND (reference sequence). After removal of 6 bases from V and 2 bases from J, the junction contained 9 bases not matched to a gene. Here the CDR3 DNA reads TGTGCCAGTAGCTACGGGGACAGAGATCAAGAGACCCAGTACTTC. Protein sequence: CASSYGDRDQETQYF.

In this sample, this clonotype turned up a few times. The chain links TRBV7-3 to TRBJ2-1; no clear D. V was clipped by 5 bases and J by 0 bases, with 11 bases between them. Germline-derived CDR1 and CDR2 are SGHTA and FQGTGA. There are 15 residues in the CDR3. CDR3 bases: TGTGCCAGCAGCCCAACGGTGAGCTCCTACAATGAGCAGTTCTTC. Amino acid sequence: CASSPTVSSYNEQFF.

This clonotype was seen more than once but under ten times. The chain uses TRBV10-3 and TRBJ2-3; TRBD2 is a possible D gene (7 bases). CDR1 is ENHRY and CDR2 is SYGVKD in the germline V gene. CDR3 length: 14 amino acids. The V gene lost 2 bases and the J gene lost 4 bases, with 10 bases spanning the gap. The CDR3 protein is CAISEPGGSDTQYF. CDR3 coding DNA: TGTGCCATCAGTGAGCCGGGGGGCTCAGATACGCAGTATTTT.

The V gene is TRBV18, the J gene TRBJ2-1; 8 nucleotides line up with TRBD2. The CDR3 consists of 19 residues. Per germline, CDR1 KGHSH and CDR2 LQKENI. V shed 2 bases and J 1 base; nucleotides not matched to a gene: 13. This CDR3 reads CASSPRLKAGGKSYNEQFF. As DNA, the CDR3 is TGTGCCAGCTCACCAAGGCTAAAGGCGGGGGGAAAATCCTACAATGAGCAGTTCTTC.

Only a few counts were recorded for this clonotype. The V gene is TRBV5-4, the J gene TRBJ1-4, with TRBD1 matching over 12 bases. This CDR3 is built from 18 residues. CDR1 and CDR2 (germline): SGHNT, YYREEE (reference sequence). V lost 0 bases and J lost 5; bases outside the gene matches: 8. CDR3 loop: CASSLARDRGLPNEKLFF. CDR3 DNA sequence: TGTGCCAGCAGCTTGGCCAGGGACAGGGGGCTTCCGAATGAAAAACTGTTTTTT. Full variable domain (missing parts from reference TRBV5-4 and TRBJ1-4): ETGVTQSPTHLIKTRGQQVTLRCSSQSGHNTVSWYQQALGQGPQFIFQYYREEENGRGNFPPRFSGLQFPNYSSELNVNALELDDSALYLCASSLARDRGLPNEKLFFGSGTQLSVL.

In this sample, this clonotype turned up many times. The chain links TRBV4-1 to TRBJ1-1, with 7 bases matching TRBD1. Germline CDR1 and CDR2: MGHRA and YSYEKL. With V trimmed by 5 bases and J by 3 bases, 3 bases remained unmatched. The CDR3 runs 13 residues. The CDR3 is CASSDTGDTEAFF. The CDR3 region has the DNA TGCGCCAGCAGCGATACAGGGGACACTGAAGCTTTCTTT.

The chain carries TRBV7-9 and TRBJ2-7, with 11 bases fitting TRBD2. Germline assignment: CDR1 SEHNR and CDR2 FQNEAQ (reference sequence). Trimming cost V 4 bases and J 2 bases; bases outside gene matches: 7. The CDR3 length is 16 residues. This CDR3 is CASSSSTSGDPYEQYF. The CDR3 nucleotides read TGTGCCAGCAGCTCGTCGACTAGCGGGGATCCCTACGAGCAGTACTTC.

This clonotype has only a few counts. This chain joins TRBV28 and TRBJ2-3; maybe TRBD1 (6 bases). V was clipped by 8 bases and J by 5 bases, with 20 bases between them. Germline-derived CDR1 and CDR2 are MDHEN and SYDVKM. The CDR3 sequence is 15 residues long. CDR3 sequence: CASRPRAPRGDTQYF. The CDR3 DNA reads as TGTGCCAGCCGACCCAGGGCACCCAGGGGAGATACGCAGTATTTT.